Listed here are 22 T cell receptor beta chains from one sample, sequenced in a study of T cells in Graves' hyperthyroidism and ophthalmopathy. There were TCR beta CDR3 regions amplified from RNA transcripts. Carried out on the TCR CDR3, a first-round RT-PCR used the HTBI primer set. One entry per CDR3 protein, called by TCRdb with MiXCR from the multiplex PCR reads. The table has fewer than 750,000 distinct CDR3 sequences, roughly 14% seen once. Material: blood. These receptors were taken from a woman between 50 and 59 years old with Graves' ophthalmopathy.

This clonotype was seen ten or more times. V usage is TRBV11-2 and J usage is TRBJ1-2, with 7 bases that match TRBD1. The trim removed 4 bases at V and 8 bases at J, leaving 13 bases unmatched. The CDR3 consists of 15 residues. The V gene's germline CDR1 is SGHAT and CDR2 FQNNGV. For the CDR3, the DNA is TGTGCCAGCAGCTCAATCCGGGACAGACCTGACGGCTACACCTTC. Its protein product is CASSSIRDRPDGYTF.

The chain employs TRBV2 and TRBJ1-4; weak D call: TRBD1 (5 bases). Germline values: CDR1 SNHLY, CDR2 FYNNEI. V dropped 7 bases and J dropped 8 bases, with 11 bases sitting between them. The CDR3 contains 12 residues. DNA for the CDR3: TGTGCCAGCACCCTAGGGGAGGAAAAACTGTTTTTT. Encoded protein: CASTLGEEKLFF. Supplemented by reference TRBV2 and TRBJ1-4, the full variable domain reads EPEVTQTPSHQVTQMGQEVILRCVPISNHLYFYWYRQILGQKVEFLVSFYNNEISEKSEIFDDQFSVERPDGSNFTLKIRSTKLEDSAMYFCASTLGEEKLFFGSGTQLSVL.

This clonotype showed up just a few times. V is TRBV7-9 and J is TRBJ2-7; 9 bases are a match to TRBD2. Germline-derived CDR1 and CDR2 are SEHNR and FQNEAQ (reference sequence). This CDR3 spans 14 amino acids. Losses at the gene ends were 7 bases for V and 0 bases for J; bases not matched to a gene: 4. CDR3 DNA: TGTGCCAGCACGCCTAGCGGGGTCTCCTACGAGCAGTACTTC. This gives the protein CASTPSGVSYEQYF.

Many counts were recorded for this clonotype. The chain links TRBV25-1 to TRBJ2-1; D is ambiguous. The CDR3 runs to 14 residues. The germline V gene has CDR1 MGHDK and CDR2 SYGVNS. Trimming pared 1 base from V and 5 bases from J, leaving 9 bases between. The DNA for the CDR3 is TGTGCCAGCAGTGAATTCAGGAAACACAATGAGCAGTTCTTC. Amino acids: CASSEFRKHNEQFF. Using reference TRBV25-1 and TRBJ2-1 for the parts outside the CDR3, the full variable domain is EADIYQTPRYLVIGTGKKITLECSQTMGHDKMYWYQQDPGMELHLIHYSYGVNSTEKGDLSSESTVSRIRTEHFPLTLESARPSHTSQYLCASSEFRKHNEQFFGPGTRLTVL.

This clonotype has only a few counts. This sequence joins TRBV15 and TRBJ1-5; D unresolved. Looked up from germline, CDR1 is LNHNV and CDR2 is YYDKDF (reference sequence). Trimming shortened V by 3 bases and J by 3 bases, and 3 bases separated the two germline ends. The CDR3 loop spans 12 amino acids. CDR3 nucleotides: TGTGCCACCAGCAGGTTCAATCAGCCCCAGCATTTT. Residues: CATSRFNQPQHF.

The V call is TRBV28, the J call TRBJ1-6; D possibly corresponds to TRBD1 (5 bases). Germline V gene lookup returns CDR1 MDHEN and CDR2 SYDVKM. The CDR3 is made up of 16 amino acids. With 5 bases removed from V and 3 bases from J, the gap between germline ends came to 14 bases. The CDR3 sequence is CASSRTGAGYNSPLHF. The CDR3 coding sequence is TGTGCCAGCAGTCGTACTGGGGCGGGCTATAATTCACCCCTCCACTTT.

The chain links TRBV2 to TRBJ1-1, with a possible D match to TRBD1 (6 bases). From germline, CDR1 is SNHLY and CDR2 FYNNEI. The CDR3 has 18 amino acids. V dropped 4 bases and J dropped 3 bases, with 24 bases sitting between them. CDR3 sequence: CASSANPGVPALDTEAFF. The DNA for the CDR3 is TGTGCCAGCAGTGCGAACCCAGGGGTTCCCGCGCTGGACACTGAAGCTTTCTTT.

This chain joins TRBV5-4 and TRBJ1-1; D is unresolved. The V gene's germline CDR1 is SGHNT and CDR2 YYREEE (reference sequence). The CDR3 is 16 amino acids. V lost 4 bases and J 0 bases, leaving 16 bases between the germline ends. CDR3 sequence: CASSMGGRTMNTEAFF. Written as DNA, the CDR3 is TGTGCCAGCAGCATGGGCGGACGCACAATGAACACTGAAGCTTTCTTT.

CDR3 in amino acids: CSARVAGDSAHGMETQYF. The DNA for the CDR3 is TGCAGTGCTAGGGTAGCGGGAGACTCCGCCCATGGGATGGAGACCCAGTACTTC. The chain combines TRBV20-1 with TRBJ2-5; the match to TRBD2 covers 9 bases. V shed 3 bases and J 5 bases; nucleotides not matched to a gene: 19. Germline loops: CDR1 DFQATT, CDR2 SNEGSKA (reference sequence). This CDR3 is 18 amino acids long.

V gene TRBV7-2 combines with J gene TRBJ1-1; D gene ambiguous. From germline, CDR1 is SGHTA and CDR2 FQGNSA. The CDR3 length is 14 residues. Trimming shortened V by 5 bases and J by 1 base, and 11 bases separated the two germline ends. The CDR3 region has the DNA TGTGCCAGCAGCCCTTCTACAGCGAACACTGAAGCTTTCTTT. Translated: CASSPSTANTEAFF.

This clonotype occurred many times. The CDR3 DNA is TGTGCCAGCAGTGATTCCTGGACGAACAATGAGCAGTTCTTC. Translated: CASSDSWTNNEQFF. The V call is TRBV28, the J call TRBJ2-1; unclear D gene. V was clipped by 5 bases and J by 5 bases, with 13 bases between them. The CDR3 runs 14 residues. Looked up from germline, CDR1 is MDHEN and CDR2 is SYDVKM. The complete variable domain, with remaining parts taken from reference TRBV28 and TRBJ2-1, reads DVKVTQSSRYLVKRTGEKVFLECVQDMDHENMFWYRQDPGLGLRLIYFSYDVKMKEKGDIPEGYSVSREKKERFSLILESASTNQTSMYLCASSDSWTNNEQFFGPGTRLTVL.

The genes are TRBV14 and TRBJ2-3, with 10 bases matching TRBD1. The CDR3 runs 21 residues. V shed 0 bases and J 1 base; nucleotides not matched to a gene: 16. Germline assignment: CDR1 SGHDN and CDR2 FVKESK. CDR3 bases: TGTGCCAGCAGCCAAGAGGGACAGGGGCAAACCGCGGCTGTCCGCACAGATACGCAGTATTTT. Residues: CASSQEGQGQTAAVRTDTQYF.

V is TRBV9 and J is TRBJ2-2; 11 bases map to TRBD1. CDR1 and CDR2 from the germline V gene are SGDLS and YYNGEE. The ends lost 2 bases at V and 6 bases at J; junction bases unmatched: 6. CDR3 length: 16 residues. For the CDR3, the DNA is TGTGCCAGCAGCGTCGGGACAGGGGGAACACCCGGGGAGCTGTTTTTT. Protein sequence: CASSVGTGGTPGELFF.

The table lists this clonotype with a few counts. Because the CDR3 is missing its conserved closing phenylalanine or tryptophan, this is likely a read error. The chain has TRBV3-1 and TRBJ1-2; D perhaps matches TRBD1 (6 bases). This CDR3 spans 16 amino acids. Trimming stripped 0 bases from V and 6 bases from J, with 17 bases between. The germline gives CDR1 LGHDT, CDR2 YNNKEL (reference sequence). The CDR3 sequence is CASSQDTGTTNHGYTL. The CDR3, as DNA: TGTGCCAGCAGCCAAGACACCGGGACAACCAACCATGGCTACACCCTC.

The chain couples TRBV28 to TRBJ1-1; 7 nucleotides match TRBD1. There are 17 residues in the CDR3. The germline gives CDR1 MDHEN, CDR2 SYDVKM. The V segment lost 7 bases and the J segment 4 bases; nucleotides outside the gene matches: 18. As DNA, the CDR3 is TGTGCCAGCACCGAACTCCAGGGGGGGGGGGGGAGCACTGAAGCTTTCTTT. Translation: CASTELQGGGGSTEAFF. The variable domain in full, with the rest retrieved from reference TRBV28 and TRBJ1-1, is DVKVTQSSRYLVKRTGEKVFLECVQDMDHENMFWYRQDPGLGLRLIYFSYDVKMKEKGDIPEGYSVSREKKERFSLILESASTNQTSMYLCASTELQGGGGSTEAFFGQGTRLTVV.

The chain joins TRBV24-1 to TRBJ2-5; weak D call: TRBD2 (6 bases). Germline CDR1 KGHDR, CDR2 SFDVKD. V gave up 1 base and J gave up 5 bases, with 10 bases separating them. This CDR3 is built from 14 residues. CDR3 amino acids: CATSDFGRMETQYF. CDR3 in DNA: TGTGCCACCAGTGATTTTGGGAGGATGGAGACCCAGTACTTC.

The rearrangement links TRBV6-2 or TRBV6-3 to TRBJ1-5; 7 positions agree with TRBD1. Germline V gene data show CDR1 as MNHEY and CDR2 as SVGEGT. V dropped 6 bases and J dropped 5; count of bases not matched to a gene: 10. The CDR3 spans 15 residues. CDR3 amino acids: CASSESRDRYQPQHF. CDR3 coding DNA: TGTGCCAGCAGCGAGAGCCGGGACAGATATCAGCCCCAGCATTTT.

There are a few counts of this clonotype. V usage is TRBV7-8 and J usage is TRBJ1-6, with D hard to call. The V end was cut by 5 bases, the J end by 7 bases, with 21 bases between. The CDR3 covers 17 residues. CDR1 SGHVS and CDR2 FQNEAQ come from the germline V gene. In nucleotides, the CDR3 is TGTGCCAGCAGCCTCACCCTGACCTTTCTGATCAATTCACCCCTCCACTTT. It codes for CASSLTLTFLINSPLHF.

CDR3 sequence (DNA): TGTGCCAGCAGCGTAGGGGACAGTAAAAACATTCAGTACTTC. This translates into CASSVGDSKNIQYF. J is TRBJ2-4 and V is TRBV9, with TRBD1 identical over 7 bases. The CDR3 has 14 residues. Germline V CDR1 and CDR2: SGDLS, YYNGEE. After removal of 0 bases from V and 4 bases from J, the junction contained 1 base not matched to a gene.

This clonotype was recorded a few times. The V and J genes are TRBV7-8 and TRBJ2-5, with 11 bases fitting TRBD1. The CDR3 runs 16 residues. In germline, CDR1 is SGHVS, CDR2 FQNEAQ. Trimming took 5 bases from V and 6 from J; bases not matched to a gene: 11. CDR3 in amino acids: CASSKVDRGRRKTQYF. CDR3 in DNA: TGTGCCAGCAGCAAAGTGGACAGGGGGCGAAGAAAGACCCAGTACTTC.

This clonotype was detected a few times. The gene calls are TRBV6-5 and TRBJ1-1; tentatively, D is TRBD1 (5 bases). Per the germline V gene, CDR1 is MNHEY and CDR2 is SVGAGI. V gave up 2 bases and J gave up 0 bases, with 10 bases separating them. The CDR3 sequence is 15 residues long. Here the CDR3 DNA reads TGTGCCAGCAGTTACATGGGGGGGATGAACACTGAAGCTTTCTTT. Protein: CASSYMGGMNTEAFF.

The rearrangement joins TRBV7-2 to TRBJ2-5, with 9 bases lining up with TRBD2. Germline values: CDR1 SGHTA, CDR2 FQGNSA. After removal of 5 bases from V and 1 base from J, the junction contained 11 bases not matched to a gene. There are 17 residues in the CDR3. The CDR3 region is CASSQFSGRLSQETQYF. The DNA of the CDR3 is TGTGCCAGCAGCCAGTTTAGCGGGAGACTATCCCAAGAGACCCAGTACTTC.